Listed below are T cell receptor beta chains from one sample, sequenced in a study of blood T cell repertoires in COVID-19. TCRdb's copy holds only in-frame clones and misses some; the assay was immunoSEQ multiplex PCR. This table has roughly 56,000 clones, more than 80% appearing once. Sequencing used peripheral blood. Receptors were obtained from a human donor in a cohort sampled during active COVID-19. The CDR3 runs from the conserved cysteine through the conserved F or W. A D gene is named only where the DNA matches it firmly. Size is omitted from some rows. Given values are once, few, many or a class for expanded clones.

J	D	size	V	CDR3	DNA
TRBJ1-2	.	few	TRBV6-2/TRBV6-3	CASSYSRQFNYGYTF	TGTGCCAGCAGTTACTCGAGGCAATTTAACTATGGCTACACCTTC
TRBJ2-7	TRBD2	.	TRBV27	CASSPSAASGSLKQYF	TGTGCCAGCAGTCCCTCGGCGGCTAGCGGGTCCCTCAAGCAGTACTTC
TRBJ1-4	.	.	TRBV7-2	CASSPNGDNEKLFF	TGTGCCAGCAGCCCAAATGGAGATAATGAAAAACTGTTTTTT
TRBJ2-6	.	.	TRBV11-3	CASSQGGAGANVLTF	TGTGCCAGCAGCCAAGGGGGAGCTGGGGCCAACGTCCTGACTTTC
TRBJ2-3	.	few	TRBV7-2	CASSLDKQYTQYF	TGTGCCAGCAGCTTGGACAAACAATATACGCAGTATTTT
TRBJ2-2	TRBD2	.	TRBV29-1	CSVRSGGLNTGELFF	TGCAGCGTCCGAAGCGGGGGGCTCAACACCGGGGAGCTGTTTTTT
TRBJ1-2	.	.	TRBV3-1/TRBV3-2	CASSQGGGYGYTF	TGTGCCAGCAGCCAAGGCGGTGGCTATGGCTACACCTTC
TRBJ1-4	.	.	TRBV30	CAWIYGQTNEKLFF	TGTGCCTGGATATATGGACAGACTAATGAAAAACTGTTTTTT
TRBJ1-5	.	.	TRBV10-3	CAISDVTGNQPQHF	TGTGCCATCAGTGACGTCACAGGGAATCAGCCCCAGCATTTT
TRBJ2-1	TRBD2	.	TRBV19	CASSTVAGGSYNEQFF	TGTGCCAGTAGTACCGTAGCGGGGGGGTCCTACAATGAGCAGTTCTTC
TRBJ1-5	.	.	TRBV10-3	CAISVSNQPQHF	TGTGCCATCAGTGTAAGCAATCAGCCCCAGCATTTT
TRBJ1-2	.	.	TRBV7-2	CASSLFWSGRGSNYGYTF	TGTGCCAGCAGCTTATTTTGGTCGGGTAGAGGGTCTAACTATGGCTACACCTTC
TRBJ2-1	TRBD2	.	TRBV28	CASSHSSGGASYNEQFF	TGTGCCAGCAGTCATTCGAGCGGGGGGGCCTCGTACAATGAGCAGTTCTTC
TRBJ1-5	.	once	TRBV6-6	CASSPWGEYSNQPQHF	TGTGCCAGCTCCCCATGGGGGGAGTATAGCAATCAGCCCCAGCATTTT
TRBJ2-5	.	.	TRBV3-1/TRBV3-2	CASSLNSWNLRGAQYF	TGTGCCAGCAGCCTGAACTCTTGGAACCTTAGAGGTGCCCAGTACTTC
TRBJ2-1	.	.	TRBV10-3	CAISVLGGAKGDEQFF	TGTGCCATCAGTGTATTGGGCGGCGCGAAAGGGGATGAGCAGTTCTTC
TRBJ2-6	.	.	TRBV9	CASSPHHPPGAGVGSGANVLTF	TGTGCCAGCAGCCCTCACCACCCCCCCGGTGCAGGGGTTGGTTCTGGGGCCAACGTCCTGACTTTC
TRBJ2-1	TRBD1	.	TRBV5-1	CASHRDRDIGEQFF	TGCGCCAGCCACCGGGACAGGGATATAGGGGAGCAGTTCTTC
TRBJ2-1	TRBD2	.	TRBV7-9	CASSLRASGGAVNEQFF	TGTGCCAGCAGCTTAAGGGCTAGCGGGGGGGCGGTCAATGAGCAGTTCTTC
TRBJ2-7	TRBD2	.	TRBV3-1/TRBV3-2	CASRRSGGADEQYF	TGTGCCAGCAGGAGGAGCGGGGGGGCCGACGAGCAGTACTTC
TRBJ2-5	.	.	TRBV5-1	CASSRGQRETQYF	TGCGCCAGCAGCAGAGGACAGCGGGAGACCCAGTACTTC
TRBJ2-7	.	.	TRBV4-3	CASRVTLDLGEQYF	TGCGCCAGCCGGGTCACCCTCGATCTGGGCGAGCAGTACTTC
TRBJ2-1	TRBD2	.	TRBV15	CATSRGSGGRNNEQFF	TGTGCCACCAGCAGAGGTAGCGGGGGCCGTAACAATGAGCAGTTCTTC
TRBJ2-5	.	.	TRBV5-6	CASSLAQLTTQETQYF	TGTGCCAGCAGCTTGGCCCAGCTGACGACTCAAGAGACCCAGTACTTC
TRBJ1-2	TRBD1	.	TRBV6-2/TRBV6-3	CASSWTGGYGYTF	TGTGCCAGCAGTTGGACAGGGGGCTATGGCTACACCTTC
TRBJ2-6	.	.	TRBV10-3	CASEGSTGANVLTF	TGTGCCTCGGAGGGGTCTACTGGGGCCAACGTCCTGACTTTC
TRBJ2-7	.	.	TRBV28	CASSPGGTSSYEQYF	TGTGCCAGCAGCCCAGGTGGTACCAGCTCCTACGAGCAGTACTTC
TRBJ2-2	TRBD1	few	TRBV28	CASRRGQGLIGELFF	TGTGCCAGCAGGAGGGGACAGGGCTTGATCGGGGAGCTGTTTTTT
TRBJ2-3	.	.	TRBV3-1/TRBV3-2	CASSPWGDTDTQYF	TGTGCCAGCAGCCCGTGGGGGGACACAGATACGCAGTATTTT
TRBJ2-5	.	.	TRBV2	CASSLIEETQYF	TGTGCCAGCAGCCTAATTGAAGAGACCCAGTACTTC
TRBJ2-2	.	.	TRBV19	CASTPRMTGELFF	TGTGCCAGTACCCCTAGAATGACCGGGGAGCTGTTTTTT
TRBJ2-1	TRBD2	.	TRBV18	CASSRPGLAGGYNEQFF	TGTGCCAGCTCACGCCCGGGACTAGCGGGGGGATACAATGAGCAGTTCTTC
TRBJ1-2	.	once	TRBV29-1	CSVEQEVRGGYTF	TGCAGCGTTGAACAGGAGGTCCGTGGTGGCTACACCTTC
TRBJ2-3	.	once	TRBV4-2	CASSQGGVGADTQYF	TGTGCCAGCAGCCAAGGGGGGGTAGGCGCAGATACGCAGTATTTT
TRBJ2-7	TRBD1	.	TRBV4-1	CASSRQGAIYEQYF	TGCGCCAGCAGCCGGCAGGGGGCGATCTACGAGCAGTACTTC
TRBJ2-4	TRBD1	.	TRBV3-1/TRBV3-2	CASSQDGTGIGKNIQYF	TGTGCCAGCAGCCAAGATGGGACAGGGATCGGGAAAAACATTCAGTACTTC
TRBJ1-1	.	.	TRBV7-2	CASSLGAVINTEAFF	TGTGCCAGCAGCTTAGGTGCAGTGATTAACACTGAAGCTTTCTTT
TRBJ2-2	.	once	TRBV7-6	CASSLYGGITGELFF	TGTGCCAGCAGCTTATACGGGGGAATAACCGGGGAGCTGTTTTTT
TRBJ1-2	.	.	TRBV5-6	CASSSDFYGYTF	TGTGCCAGCAGCTCTGACTTCTATGGCTACACCTTC
TRBJ2-7	.	.	TRBV30	CAWSVSSLLPEQYF	TGTGCCTGGAGTGTATCCTCTCTACTACCCGAGCAGTACTTC
TRBJ2-7	TRBD1	.	TRBV2	CASRENRVEGGWQYF	TGTGCCAGCAGGGAAAACAGGGTAGAAGGGGGCTGGCAGTACTTC
TRBJ1-1	TRBD1	.	TRBV5-1	CASSLRDRANTEAFF	TGCGCCAGCAGCCTCCGGGACAGGGCCAACACTGAAGCTTTCTTT
TRBJ2-5	.	.	TRBV7-8	CASSPGAARETQYF	TGTGCCAGCAGCCCCGGTGCCGCTCGGGAGACCCAGTACTTC
TRBJ2-3	.	.	TRBV7-9	CASSTGLGTDTQYF	TGTGCCAGCAGCACCGGACTGGGGACAGATACGCAGTATTTT
TRBJ2-7	TRBD2	.	TRBV28	CASSRTSGGSYEQYF	TGTGCCAGCAGTCGGACTAGCGGGGGCTCCTACGAGCAGTACTTC
TRBJ1-2	TRBD1	once	TRBV6-5	CASSYSMTGNYGYTF	TGTGCCAGCAGTTACTCGATGACAGGGAACTATGGCTACACCTTC
TRBJ2-5	.	.	TRBV19	CASSTLTVQETQYF	TGTGCCAGTAGTACCTTAACAGTCCAAGAGACCCAGTACTTC
TRBJ2-2	TRBD2	.	TRBV12-5	CASGLGLAGVAGELFF	TGTGCTAGTGGTTTGGGACTAGCGGGGGTCGCCGGGGAGCTGTTTTTT
TRBJ1-6	.	.	TRBV27	CASSFYRDGRSPLHF	TGTGCCAGCAGTTTCTACAGGGACGGGAGGTCACCCCTCCACTTT
TRBJ2-2	.	.	TRBV9	CASSPNTGELFF	TGTGCCAGCAGCCCAAACACCGGGGAGCTGTTTTTT
TRBJ1-1	TRBD1	.	TRBV6-5	CASSIRDSQDQAFF	TGTGCCAGCAGTATCCGGGACAGCCAGGACCAAGCTTTCTTT
TRBJ1-1	.	.	TRBV4-3	CASSQGAVNTEAFF	TGCGCCAGCAGCCAAGGCGCGGTGAACACTGAAGCTTTCTTT
TRBJ1-3	.	.	TRBV7-2	CASSWIQGFSGNTIYF	TGTGCCAGCAGCTGGATACAGGGCTTCTCTGGAAACACCATATATTTT
TRBJ1-6	.	few	TRBV29-1	CSVREGTNSPLHF	TGCAGCGTTCGTGAGGGAACAAATTCACCCCTCCACTTT
TRBJ2-7	TRBD1	.	TRBV6-2/TRBV6-3	CASSSWTGAYEQYF	TGTGCCAGCAGTTCCTGGACAGGGGCCTACGAGCAGTACTTC
TRBJ2-7	TRBD1	.	TRBV30	CAGDRVGYEQYF	TGTGCCGGGGACAGGGTTGGGTACGAGCAGTACTTC
TRBJ2-4	TRBD2	.	TRBV7-2	CASSLELAAPKNIQYF	TGTGCCAGCAGCTTAGAACTAGCGGCCCCCAAAAACATTCAGTACTTC